A single T cell receptor (beta chain) is shown here with its context. Its target is not known. Healthy bone marrow donors made up the donor group. Use of 60 Vbeta and 13 Jbeta primers characterized the PCR. Clones were sequenced by immunoSEQ multiplex PCR, and TCRdb holds only the in-frame ones, with some missing. The sample has under 150,000 clones; around four fifths are singletons. This record comes from a study of cytomegalovirus exposure and HLA in healthy donors. Overall study context: A prior study identified 100 million to 130 million unique TCR beta sequences from roughly 170 million T cells. The study's findings and limits: CMV serostatus was the sole immune exposure information available. Analysis was carried out at a later point, and it linked a missense DCLRE1C variant to TCR beta V- and J-gene trimming.

Trimming removed 0 bases at V and 6 bases at J, with 9 bases between. The CDR3 spans 13 residues. The germline V gene encodes CDR1 SGDLS and CDR2 YYNGEE. The specimen sequenced was PBMCs. The TCR was taken from a woman between 45 and 60 years old in good health and CMV-seropositive. The chain employs TRBV9 and TRBJ1-1, with D perhaps matching TRBD1 (5 bases). DNA for the CDR3: TGTGCCAGCAGCGTAGAGCAGGGTGCTGAAGCTTTCTTT. Its translation is CASSVEQGAEAFF.